A single sample is the source of the 22 T cell receptor beta chains below, sequenced in a study of response to subunit inactivated influenza vaccine. Using its own MiXCR run on the RT-PCR reads, TCRdb lists one record per CDR3 protein. The repertoire includes almost 600,000 distinct CDR3 sequences, roughly 15% of them detected once, and approximately 12% sits in the top ten. Sequences were derived from PBMCs from blood, sampled less than 13 days after vaccination. These receptors were obtained from a man aged 50 to 59 who received an inactivated influenza vaccine.

This clonotype was seen at least ten times. The genes are TRBV5-1 and TRBJ1-1; D is undetermined. This CDR3 is built from 14 residues. Deletions cut 3 bases from V and 3 bases from J, with 12 bases between. Germline assignment: CDR1 SGHRS and CDR2 YFSETQ. The CDR3 reads CASSSQGRDTEAFF. As DNA, the CDR3 is TGCGCCAGCAGCTCCCAAGGAAGGGACACTGAAGCTTTCTTT.

In its sample, this clonotype was seen a few times. J is TRBJ2-7 and V is TRBV20-1, with TRBD2 identical over 7 bases. The CDR3 runs 14 residues. The germline CDR1 and CDR2 sequences are DFQATT and SNEGSKA (reference sequence). V was pared by 3 bases and J by 1 base, with 6 bases of the junction left unmatched. CDR3 in amino acids: CSARGSGNSYEQYF. In DNA, the CDR3 is TGCAGTGCTAGGGGGAGCGGGAATTCCTACGAGCAGTACTTC.

The V call is TRBV5-1, the J call TRBJ2-5, with unresolved D. Germline V gives CDR1 SGHRS, CDR2 YFSETQ. Deletions cut 4 bases from V and 5 bases from J, with 15 bases between. The CDR3 covers 14 residues. CDR3 loop: CASSQNGLKETQYF. In DNA form, the CDR3 reads TGCGCCAGCAGCCAAAACGGGCTAAAGGAGACCCAGTACTTC.

This clonotype was detected a few times. The gene calls are TRBV18 and TRBJ2-7; 11 nucleotides agree with TRBD1. V trimming: 3 bases; J trimming: 6 bases; junction bases outside the gene matches: 10. Germline CDR1 is KGHSH and CDR2 is LQKENI. This CDR3 contains 16 residues. The CDR3 region has the DNA TGTGCCAGCTCACCCGGCGGCCCTGGGACAGGGGGCGAGCAGTACTTC. This gives the protein CASSPGGPGTGGEQYF.

This clonotype showed up just a few times. This chain links TRBV27 with TRBJ1-2; the D is unclear. Germline CDR1 and CDR2: MNHEY and SMNVEV (reference sequence). CDR3 length: 13 amino acids. V lost 4 bases and J lost 8, with 14 bases in between. The CDR3 loop reads CASSSRSLWGYTF. In nucleotides, the CDR3 is TGTGCCAGCAGTTCGCGGTCCCTATGGGGCTACACCTTC.

The chain links TRBV7-9 to TRBJ2-7; 7 nucleotides match TRBD1. CDR3 length equals 15 residues. CDR1 SEHNR and CDR2 FQNEAQ come from the germline V gene (reference sequence). The V and J ends lost 1 base and 3 bases, in that order; junction bases with no gene match: 6. CDR3 loop: CASSLGTGYNYEQYF. Here the CDR3 DNA reads TGTGCCAGCAGCTTAGGGACAGGATATAACTACGAGCAGTACTTC.

This chain connects TRBV6-2 or TRBV6-3 to TRBJ1-2; 7 bases fit TRBD1. V lost 6 bases and J lost 4; bases outside the gene matches: 11. In germline, CDR1 is MNHEY, CDR2 SVGEGT. CDR3 length equals 15 residues. The CDR3 protein is CASRPSTRDSYGYTF. The CDR3 DNA sequence: TGTGCCAGCAGACCATCGACAAGGGACAGCTATGGCTACACCTTC.

In this sample, this clonotype turned up many times. The V call is TRBV4-3, the J call TRBJ2-5; 8 bases map to TRBD1. The CDR3 totals 13 residues. Germline trimming cut 4 bases from V and 5 bases from J; bases unmatched to any gene: 3. Germline loops: CDR1 LGHNA, CDR2 YSLEER. The CDR3 loop reads CASSPDRGETQYF. DNA for the CDR3: TGCGCCAGCAGCCCAGACAGGGGCGAGACCCAGTACTTC.

The V gene is TRBV6-6, the J gene TRBJ1-4, with D maybe TRBD1 (6 bases). CDR1 MNHNY and CDR2 SVGAGI come from the germline V gene (reference sequence). The CDR3 contains 13 residues. V lost 7 bases, J lost 8 bases, and 14 bases lay in between. The CDR3 DNA reads as TGTGCCAGCACGCCGGGACACCAAGAAAAACTGTTTTTT. Protein: CASTPGHQEKLFF.

The chain recombines TRBV4-3 with TRBJ1-5, with 8 bases fitting TRBD1. CDR3 length equals 16 residues. Germline CDR1 LGHNA, CDR2 YSLEER. V lost 0 bases, J lost 2 bases, and 3 bases stayed unmatched. The CDR3 protein is CASSQDWGQGNQPQHF. CDR3 DNA sequence: TGCGCCAGCAGCCAAGATTGGGGACAGGGCAATCAGCCCCAGCATTTT.

The V gene is TRBV29-1, the J gene TRBJ2-1, with 10 bases that match TRBD2. The germline gives CDR1 SQVTM, CDR2 ANQGSEA. This CDR3 region has 13 residues. The ends lost 4 bases at V and 4 bases at J; junction bases unmatched: 1. Here the CDR3 reads CSVASGSYNEQFF. CDR3 DNA sequence: TGCAGCGTTGCTAGCGGGAGTTACAATGAGCAGTTCTTC.

This clonotype was seen a handful of times. The chain joins TRBV4-3 to TRBJ2-1; no reliable D call. CDR3 size: 11 residues. Trimming shortened V by 6 bases and J by 8 bases, and 8 bases separated the two germline ends. Germline V CDR1 and CDR2: LGHNA, YSLEER. As DNA, the CDR3 is TGCGCCAGCAGTTCAAATGATGAGCAGTTCTTC. It yields the protein CASSSNDEQFF.

This rearrangement joins TRBV20-1 to TRBJ2-3; no definite D call. Germline-derived CDR1 and CDR2 are DFQATT and SNEGSKA (reference sequence). Trimming cost V 4 bases and J 3 bases, with 8 bases left between them. This CDR3 region has 12 residues. The CDR3 DNA reads TGCAGTGCTATATCAGTGACAGATACGCAGTATTTT. Translated: CSAISVTDTQYF.

Only a few counts were recorded for this clonotype. The chain employs TRBV7-2 and TRBJ2-1; D remains unclear. The length of the CDR3 is 15 residues. Germline V gene sequence: CDR1 SGHTA, CDR2 FQGNSA. V was trimmed by 1 base and J by 9 bases, leaving 16 bases between them. The CDR3 region has the DNA TGTGCCAGCAGCTTAGGTTCGGGCCGCACCAGTGAGCAGTTCTTC. As protein: CASSLGSGRTSEQFF. Based on the CDR3 plus reference TRBV7-2 and TRBJ2-1, the full variable domain is GAGVSQSPSNKVTEKGKDVELRCDPISGHTALYWYRQSLGQGLEFLIYFQGNSAPDKSGLPSDRFSAERTGGSVSTLTIQRTQQEDSAVYLCASSLGSGRTSEQFFGPGTRLTVL.

This clonotype was observed a handful of times. This chain uses TRBV12-3 or TRBV12-4 with TRBJ2-5; 14 bases match TRBD2. The CDR3 loop spans 16 amino acids. J gave up 5 bases and V 5 bases, and 7 bases lay outside the gene matches. CDR3 nucleotide sequence: TGTGCCAGCAGTCGACTAGCGGGGGGGCTCTGGGAGACCCAGTACTTC. Amino acid sequence: CASSRLAGGLWETQYF.

The chain joins TRBV6-5 to TRBJ2-3; D perhaps matches TRBD1 (6 bases). This CDR3 has 15 residues. V was cut by 0 bases and J by 1 base, with 8 bases left in between. Looked up from germline, CDR1 is MNHEY and CDR2 is SVGAGI. This chain's CDR3 is CASSYSAGGTDTQYF. CDR3 nucleotides: TGTGCCAGCAGTTACTCTGCAGGGGGCACAGATACGCAGTATTTT.

The V call is TRBV7-2, the J call TRBJ2-5; 7 nucleotides agree with TRBD2. The CDR3 is 16 residues long. J lost 1 base, V lost 0 bases, and 5 bases had no gene match. Germline V gene data show CDR1 as SGHTA and CDR2 as FQGNSA. The CDR3 sequence is CASSLAVASGQETQYF. CDR3 in DNA: TGTGCCAGCAGCTTAGCGGTGGCTAGCGGCCAAGAGACCCAGTACTTC. The complete variable domain, with remaining parts taken from reference TRBV7-2 and TRBJ2-5, reads GAGVSQSPSNKVTEKGKDVELRCDPISGHTALYWYRQSLGQGLEFLIYFQGNSAPDKSGLPSDRFSAERTGGSVSTLTIQRTQQEDSAVYLCASSLAVASGQETQYFGPGTRLLVL.

This clonotype was observed a handful of times. The V and J genes are TRBV12-3 or TRBV12-4 and TRBJ1-6; weak D call: TRBD1 (6 bases). The CDR3 has 15 residues. Trimming cost V 3 bases and J 7 bases, with 13 bases left between them. CDR3 DNA sequence: TGTGCCAGCAGTTTTGGAGGGACACCCAATTCACCCCTCCACTTT. Amino acid sequence: CASSFGGTPNSPLHF.

This clonotype has just a few counts. The gene calls are TRBV7-9 and TRBJ2-5; the D is unclear. Trimming took off 5 bases at V and 6 bases at J, with 13 bases between the two ends. The CDR3 covers 13 residues. The germline V gene encodes CDR1 SEHNR and CDR2 FQNEAQ (reference sequence). In DNA form, the CDR3 reads TGTGCCAGCAGCGGGGAAGTTGGACAGACCCAGTACTTC. It specifies CASSGEVGQTQYF.

This clonotype was seen a few times. No conserved phenylalanine or tryptophan is present at the end of the CDR3, so a read error is the likely explanation. This chain links TRBV6-2 or TRBV6-3 with TRBJ2-1; D is unclear. Germline values: CDR1 MNHEY, CDR2 SVGEGT. With 2 bases removed from V and 12 bases from J, the gap between germline ends came to 8 bases. CDR3 size: 11 residues. CDR3 nucleotide sequence: TGTGCCAGCAGTTACAACTCTGGGCAGTTCCTC. Translating gives CASSYNSGQFL.

The J gene is TRBJ2-1, the V gene TRBV28; possibly TRBD2 for D (5 bases). This CDR3 has 17 residues. V lost 6 bases and J lost 2, with 20 bases in between. Germline-derived CDR1 and CDR2 are MDHEN and SYDVKM. This CDR3 is CASSDLHGGAAYNEQFF. In DNA, the CDR3 is TGTGCCAGCAGCGATCTTCACGGAGGAGCGGCCTACAATGAGCAGTTCTTC.

In its sample, this clonotype was seen many times. The chain is built from TRBV10-3 and TRBJ2-5, with a tentative D call TRBD1 (6 bases). The germline gives CDR1 ENHRY, CDR2 SYGVKD. V was clipped by 9 bases and J by 5 bases, with 19 bases between them. This CDR3 has 14 residues. As DNA, the CDR3 is TGTGCCATAAGAACCGGGACAACCCCGGAGACCCAGTACTTC. As protein: CAIRTGTTPETQYF.